These 25 T cell receptor beta chains were sequenced from one sample in a study of shared T cell receptors in the human thymus (TCRdb year 2021). The method was the immunoSEQ multiplex PCR assay. The table comes from immuneACCESS by way of TCRdb, which keeps in-frame sequences with V and J called. Part of the clones is missing from these tables; in studies checked, under half for an unresolved V gene and the rest for unknown reasons. The sample table shows hundreds of thousands of clones, and 88% are seen once. The ten largest clones add up to approximately 0.011% of the sample. The sample was also linked to a second study, of human thymus T cells.

What was sequenced was thymocytes. These receptors all come from a boy under two years old with a congenital heart defect. Donor details come from another sample of the same person, matched by shared clones.

The rearrangement links TRBV2 to TRBJ1-5; tentatively, D is TRBD1 (6 bases). Germline assignment: CDR1 SNHLY and CDR2 FYNNEI. V was cut by 6 bases and J by 3 bases, with 12 bases left in between. The CDR3 extends over 14 amino acids. The DNA of the CDR3 is TGTGCCAGCAGACAACAGGGTTACAATCAGCCCCAGCATTTT. Protein sequence: CASRQQGYNQPQHF.

The chain carries TRBV4-1 and TRBJ2-2, with 12 positions matching TRBD2. Trimming removed 0 bases from V and 2 bases from J; junction bases left unmatched: 7. Germline values: CDR1 MGHRA, CDR2 YSYEKL. This CDR3 region has 19 residues. The CDR3 here is CASSQDASGRAINTGELFF. CDR3 coding DNA: TGCGCCAGCAGCCAAGACGCTAGCGGGAGGGCCATCAACACCGGGGAGCTGTTTTTT.

A single count supports this clone. V usage is TRBV11-3 and J usage is TRBJ2-2, with D hard to call. The V end was cut by 4 bases, the J end by 1 base, with 7 bases between. CDR3 length: 14 amino acids. Looked up from germline, CDR1 is SGHNT and CDR2 is YENEEA. The CDR3 nucleotides read TGTGCCAGCAGCTCCCCAGGGAACACCGGGGAGCTGTTTTTT. It translates to CASSSPGNTGELFF.

This sequence joins TRBV7-9 and TRBJ2-5; 8 bases line up with TRBD2. This CDR3 has 17 amino acids. Germline CDR1 reads SEHNR; CDR2 reads FQNEAQ (reference sequence). Trimming took 5 bases from V and 1 from J; bases not matched to a gene: 12. CDR3 nucleotide sequence: TGTGCCAGCAGCCTAGGAGCGGGGGAGCAACCCCAAGAGACCCAGTACTTC. Translation gives CASSLGAGEQPQETQYF.

The CDR3 nucleotides read TGTGCCAGCAGCAAAATCCAACACTGGCGGGACGATGAGCAGTTCTTC. Translation: CASSKIQHWRDDEQFF. This chain uses TRBV21-1 with TRBJ2-1; TRBD2 is the table's D call and was not checked against the DNA. TRBV21-1 is a known pseudogene. The CDR3 extends over 16 amino acids.

This chain connects TRBV27 to TRBJ2-7; 8 bases fit TRBD2. The V and J ends lost 5 bases and 4 bases, in that order; junction bases with no gene match: 7. Looked up from germline, CDR1 is MNHEY and CDR2 is SMNVEV (reference sequence). The CDR3 is made up of 14 amino acids. This chain's CDR3 is CASSPGGEGYEQYF. The CDR3 DNA reads as TGTGCCAGCAGTCCCGGGGGGGAGGGGTACGAGCAGTACTTC.

The chain has TRBV2 and TRBJ2-3, with D unclear. Trimming pared 8 bases from V and 0 bases from J, leaving 6 bases between. CDR3 length equals 12 residues. Germline assignment: CDR1 SNHLY and CDR2 FYNNEI. For the CDR3, the DNA is TGTGCCAGCGACACTAGCACAGATACGCAGTATTTT. It translates to CASDTSTDTQYF.

This clone was found a few times. The V and J genes are TRBV5-6 and TRBJ1-2, with unresolved D. Deletions cut 4 bases from V and 0 bases from J, with 13 bases between. This CDR3 is built from 15 residues. Per germline, CDR1 SGHDT and CDR2 YYEEEE. The CDR3 region has the DNA TGTGCCAGCAGCCTCCGGGAGGGAGCTAACTATGGCTACACCTTC. It yields the protein CASSLREGANYGYTF.

The J gene is TRBJ2-7, the V gene TRBV28, with a tentative D call TRBD1 (5 bases). CDR1 MDHEN and CDR2 SYDVKM come from the germline V gene. V was shortened by 6 bases and J by 2 bases, with 17 bases between the two germline ends. The CDR3 loop spans 15 amino acids. Here the CDR3 DNA reads TGTGCCAGCAGCCGAGAGACAGCTTTCCCCTACGAGCAGTACTTC. This gives the protein CASSRETAFPYEQYF.

V is TRBV4-3 and J is TRBJ2-5; the D is unclear. Germline V gene lookup returns CDR1 LGHNA and CDR2 YSLEER. The V end lost 0 bases, the J end lost 5 bases, and 13 bases lay between the germline ends. This CDR3 region has 15 residues. This CDR3 reads CASSQDVRIAETQYF. The DNA for the CDR3 is TGCGCCAGCAGCCAAGACGTCAGGATTGCGGAGACCCAGTACTTC.

The chain has TRBV6-1 and TRBJ1-5; TRBD1 aligns across 9 bases. This CDR3 contains 16 residues. Germline V gene data show CDR1 as MNHNS and CDR2 as SASEGT. Trimming at V came to 0 bases and at J to 3 bases, leaving 3 bases not matched to a gene. CDR3 amino acids: CASSEARDRDNQPQHF. In DNA, the CDR3 is TGTGCCAGCAGTGAAGCGAGGGACAGGGACAATCAGCCCCAGCATTTT.

V is TRBV7-6 and J is TRBJ2-1; weak D call: TRBD2 (5 bases). The germline gives CDR1 SGHVS, CDR2 FNYEAQ. The V and J ends lost 3 bases and 2 bases respectively, with 14 bases between them. The CDR3 runs to 16 residues. This CDR3 reads CASSFRAVGPYNEQFF. The CDR3 DNA sequence: TGTGCCAGCAGCTTCCGAGCGGTTGGCCCCTACAATGAGCAGTTCTTC.

CDR3 residues: CASTNQGTRYGYTF. The CDR3 bases are TGTGCCAGCACCAACCAGGGGACGCGCTATGGCTACACCTTC. V usage is TRBV28 and J usage is TRBJ1-2; D possibly corresponds to TRBD1 (6 bases). V dropped 7 bases and J dropped 4 bases, with 16 bases sitting between them. The V gene's germline CDR1 is MDHEN and CDR2 SYDVKM. There are 14 residues in the CDR3.

Only a few counts were recorded for this clone. The gene calls are TRBV5-1 and TRBJ2-1, with 7 bases that match TRBD2. Trimming cost V 1 base and J 0 bases; bases outside gene matches: 10. The CDR3 runs 18 residues. Germline V CDR1 and CDR2: SGHRS, YFSETQ. CDR3 nucleotides: TGCGCCAGCAGCTTGTTCGGGAGCGGGAACCCCTCCTACAATGAGCAGTTCTTC. The encoded protein is CASSLFGSGNPSYNEQFF.

This chain joins TRBV11-3 and TRBJ2-3, with 9 bases matching TRBD2. Germline-derived CDR1 and CDR2 are SGHNT and YENEEA. This CDR3 has 15 amino acids. Trimming removed 7 bases from V and 3 bases from J; junction bases left unmatched: 8. In DNA, the CDR3 is TGTGCCAGCACCCGCGGGGGGGCCTTAACAGATACGCAGTATTTT. It translates to CASTRGGALTDTQYF.

This clone was counted once. The chain employs TRBV10-2 and TRBJ1-1; 7 bases fit TRBD1. From germline, CDR1 is WSHSY and CDR2 SAAADI. Unmatched junction bases numbered 4, after V lost 2 bases and J lost 4 bases. The CDR3 extends over 14 amino acids. CDR3 region: CASSETGEVTEAFF. CDR3 nucleotides: TGCGCCAGCAGTGAGACAGGGGAGGTCACTGAAGCTTTCTTT.

V and J are TRBV5-1 and TRBJ2-3; TRBD2 agrees at 13 bases. The CDR3 is made up of 15 amino acids. The germline gives CDR1 SGHRS, CDR2 YFSETQ. V gave up 4 bases and J gave up 6 bases; unmatched junction bases: 5. The CDR3: CASSPTSGGQDTQYF. The CDR3 DNA reads TGCGCCAGCAGCCCGACTAGCGGGGGGCAGGATACGCAGTATTTT.

V usage is TRBV2 and J usage is TRBJ2-5, with D possibly TRBD1 on 6 matching bases. The germline V gene encodes CDR1 SNHLY and CDR2 FYNNEI. The CDR3 runs to 16 residues. Trimming took off 4 bases at V and 2 bases at J, with 17 bases between the two ends. The DNA for the CDR3 is TGTGCCAGCAGTGCTTTCCTGGACAGCTCACAAGAGACCCAGTACTTC. Translated: CASSAFLDSSQETQYF.

The chain joins TRBV30 to TRBJ2-1, with 9 bases that match TRBD2. Germline CDR1 GTSNPN, CDR2 SVGIG (reference sequence). The CDR3 has 15 residues. Germline trimming cut 0 bases from V and 8 bases from J; bases unmatched to any gene: 8. The DNA of the CDR3 is TGTGCCTGGAGTGTACTGCGGGAGGGCCGGTATGAGCAGTTCTTC. Its protein product is CAWSVLREGRYEQFF.

J is TRBJ2-7 and V is TRBV5-8, with 9 nucleotides matching TRBD1. The junction had 16 bases not matched to a gene; V was cut back by 4 bases and J by 2 bases. The CDR3 runs to 18 residues. Germline loops: CDR1 SGHTS, CDR2 YDEGEE. This CDR3 is CASSKRTGAARPPYEQYF. In DNA form, the CDR3 reads TGTGCCAGCAGCAAACGGACAGGGGCGGCGCGGCCTCCCTACGAGCAGTACTTC.

This clone was picked up one time. This CDR3 is CASSSPGEKLFF. CDR3 DNA sequence: TGCGCCAGCAGCTCCCCGGGTGAAAAACTGTTTTTT. The chain couples TRBV5-1 to TRBJ1-4; D unresolved. CDR1 is SGHRS, CDR2 YFSETQ, per germline. The CDR3 loop spans 12 amino acids. The V end lost 3 bases, the J end lost 7 bases, and 7 bases lay between the germline ends.

The gene calls are TRBV11-2 and TRBJ2-7; 8 positions agree with TRBD2. The germline V gene encodes CDR1 SGHAT and CDR2 FQNNGV. The length of the CDR3 is 16 residues. J lost 3 bases, V lost 5 bases, and 12 bases had no gene match. The CDR3 coding sequence is TGTGCCAGCAGCCTTAGCGGGGTGCCCCCCTACTACGAGCAGTACTTC. It specifies CASSLSGVPPYYEQYF.

The rearrangement links TRBV27 to TRBJ1-5; D is perhaps TRBD1 (6 bases). The CDR3 totals 15 residues. V was shortened by 6 bases and J by 3 bases, with 15 bases between the two germline ends. Germline CDR1 is MNHEY and CDR2 is SMNVEV (reference sequence). This chain's CDR3 is CASREKGVDNQPQHF. The CDR3 DNA is TGTGCCAGCAGAGAGAAGGGGGTGGACAATCAGCCCCAGCATTTT.

The chain is built from TRBV5-6 and TRBJ1-4; the match to TRBD1 covers 8 bases. Germline V lookup: CDR1 SGHDT, CDR2 YYEEEE. The CDR3 consists of 15 residues. V lost 1 base and J lost 5; bases outside the gene matches: 4. The CDR3 protein is CASSLPGGGNEKLFF. CDR3 sequence (DNA): TGTGCCAGCAGCTTGCCAGGGGGCGGGAATGAAAAACTGTTTTTT.

The rearrangement links TRBV6-1 to TRBJ2-3, with TRBD1 identical over 9 bases. V was clipped by 8 bases and J by 3 bases; unmatched bases: 6. CDR1 and CDR2 (germline): MNHNS, SASEGT. The CDR3 sequence is 14 residues long. CDR3 in amino acids: CASVGTGKTDTQYF. CDR3 bases: TGTGCCAGCGTCGGGACAGGGAAGACAGATACGCAGTATTTT.